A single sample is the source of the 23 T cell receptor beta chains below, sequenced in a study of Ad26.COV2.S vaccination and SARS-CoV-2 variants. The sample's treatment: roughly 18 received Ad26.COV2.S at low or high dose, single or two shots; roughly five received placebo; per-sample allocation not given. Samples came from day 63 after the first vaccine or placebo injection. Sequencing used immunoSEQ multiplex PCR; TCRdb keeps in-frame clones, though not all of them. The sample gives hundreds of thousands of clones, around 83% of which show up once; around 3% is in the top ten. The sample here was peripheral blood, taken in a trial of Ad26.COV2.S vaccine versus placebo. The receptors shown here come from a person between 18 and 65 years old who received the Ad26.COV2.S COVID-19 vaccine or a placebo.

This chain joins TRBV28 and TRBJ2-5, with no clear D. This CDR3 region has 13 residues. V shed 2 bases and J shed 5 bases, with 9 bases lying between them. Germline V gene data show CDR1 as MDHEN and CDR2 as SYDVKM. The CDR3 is CASSLAGRETQYF. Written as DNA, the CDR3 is TGTGCCAGCAGTTTAGCTGGTCGGGAGACCCAGTACTTC.

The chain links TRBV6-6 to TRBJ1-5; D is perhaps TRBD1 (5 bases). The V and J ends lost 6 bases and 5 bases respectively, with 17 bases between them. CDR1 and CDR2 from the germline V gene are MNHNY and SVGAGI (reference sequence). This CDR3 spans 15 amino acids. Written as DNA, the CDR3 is TGTGCCAGCAGGCCTGTTCGGGGGAAAGATCAGCCCCAGCATTTT. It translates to CASRPVRGKDQPQHF.

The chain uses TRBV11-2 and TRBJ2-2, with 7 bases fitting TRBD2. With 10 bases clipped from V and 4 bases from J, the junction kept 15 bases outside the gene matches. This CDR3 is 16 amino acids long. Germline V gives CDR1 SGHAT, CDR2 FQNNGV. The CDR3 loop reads CATITNQLAITGELFF. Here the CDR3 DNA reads TGTGCCACCATAACTAATCAACTAGCGATCACCGGGGAGCTGTTTTTT.

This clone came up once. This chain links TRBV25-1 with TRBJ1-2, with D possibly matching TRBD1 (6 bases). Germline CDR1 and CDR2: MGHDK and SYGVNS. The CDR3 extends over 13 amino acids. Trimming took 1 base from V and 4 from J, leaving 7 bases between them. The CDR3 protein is CASSESRGYGYTF. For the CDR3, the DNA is TGTGCCAGCAGTGAATCCAGGGGCTATGGCTACACCTTC.

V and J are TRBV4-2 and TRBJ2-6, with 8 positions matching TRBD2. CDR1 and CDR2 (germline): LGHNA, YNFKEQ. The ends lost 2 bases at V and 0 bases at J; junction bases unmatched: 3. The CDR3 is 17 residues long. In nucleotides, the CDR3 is TGTGCCAGCAGCCAATACGGGGGGGCCTCTGGGGCCAACGTCCTGACTTTC. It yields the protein CASSQYGGASGANVLTF.

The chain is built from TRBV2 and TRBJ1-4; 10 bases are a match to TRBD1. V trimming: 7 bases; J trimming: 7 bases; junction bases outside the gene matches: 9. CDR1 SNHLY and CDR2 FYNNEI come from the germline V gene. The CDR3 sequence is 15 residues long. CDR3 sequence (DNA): TGTGCCAGCACTCTCTGGACAGGGGGGAGTGAAAAACTGTTTTTT. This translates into CASTLWTGGSEKLFF.

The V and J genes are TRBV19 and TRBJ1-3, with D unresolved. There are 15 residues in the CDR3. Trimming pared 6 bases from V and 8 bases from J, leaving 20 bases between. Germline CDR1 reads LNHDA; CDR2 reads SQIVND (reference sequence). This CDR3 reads CASSSFSARADTIYF. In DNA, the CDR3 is TGTGCCAGTAGCTCCTTCTCGGCTAGGGCGGACACCATATATTTT.

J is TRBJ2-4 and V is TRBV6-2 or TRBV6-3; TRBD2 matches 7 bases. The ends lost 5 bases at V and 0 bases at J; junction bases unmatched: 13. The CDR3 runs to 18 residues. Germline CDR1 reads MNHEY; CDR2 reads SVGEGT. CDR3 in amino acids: CASSQRGKEQLAKNIQYF. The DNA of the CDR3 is TGTGCCAGCAGTCAGCGGGGTAAGGAGCAGCTAGCCAAAAACATTCAGTACTTC.

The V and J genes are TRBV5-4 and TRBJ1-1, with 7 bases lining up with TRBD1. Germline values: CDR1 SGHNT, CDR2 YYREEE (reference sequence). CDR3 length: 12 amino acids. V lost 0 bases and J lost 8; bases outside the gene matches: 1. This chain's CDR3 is CASSLDRGEAFF. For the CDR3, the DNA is TGTGCCAGCAGCTTGGACAGGGGAGAAGCTTTCTTT.

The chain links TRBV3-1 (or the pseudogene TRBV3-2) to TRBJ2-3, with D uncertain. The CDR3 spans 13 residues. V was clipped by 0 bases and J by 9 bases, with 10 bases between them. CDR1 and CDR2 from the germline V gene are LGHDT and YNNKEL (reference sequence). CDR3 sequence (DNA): TGTGCCAGCAGCCAAGATGCCCGTGAGACGCAGTATTTT. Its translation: CASSQDARETQYF.

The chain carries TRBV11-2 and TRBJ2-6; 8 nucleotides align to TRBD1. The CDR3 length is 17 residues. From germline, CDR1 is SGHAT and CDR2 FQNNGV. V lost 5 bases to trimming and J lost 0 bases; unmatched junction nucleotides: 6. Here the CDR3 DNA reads TGTGCCAGCAGCCGCGGACAGGGCCGCTCTGGGGCCAACGTCCTGACTTTC. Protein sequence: CASSRGQGRSGANVLTF.

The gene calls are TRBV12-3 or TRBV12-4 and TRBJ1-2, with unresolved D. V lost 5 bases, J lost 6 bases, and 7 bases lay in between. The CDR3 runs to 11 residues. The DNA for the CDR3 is TGTGCCAGCAGTCTAGGTAATGGCTACACCTTC. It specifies CASSLGNGYTF.

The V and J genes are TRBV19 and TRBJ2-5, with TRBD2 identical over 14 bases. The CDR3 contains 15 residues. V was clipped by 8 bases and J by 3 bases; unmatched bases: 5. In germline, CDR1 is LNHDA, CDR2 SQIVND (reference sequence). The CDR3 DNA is TGTGCCAGTTCCGGGACTAGCGGGGGAGAAGAGACCCAGTACTTC. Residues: CASSGTSGGEETQYF.

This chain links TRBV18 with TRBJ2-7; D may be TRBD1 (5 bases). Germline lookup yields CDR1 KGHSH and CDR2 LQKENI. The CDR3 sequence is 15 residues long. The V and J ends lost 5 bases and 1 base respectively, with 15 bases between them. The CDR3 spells CASSAIGARSYEQYF. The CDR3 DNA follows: TGTGCCAGCTCAGCGATAGGGGCTAGGTCCTACGAGCAGTACTTC.

For the CDR3, the DNA is TGTGCCAGCTCACCCCTCGGAGCTTCCGAGACCCAGTACTTC. It codes for CASSPLGASETQYF. This chain links TRBV18 with TRBJ2-5; D is uncertain. V gave up 3 bases and J gave up 5 bases, with 13 bases separating them. Germline-derived CDR1 and CDR2 are KGHSH and LQKENI. The CDR3 loop spans 14 amino acids.

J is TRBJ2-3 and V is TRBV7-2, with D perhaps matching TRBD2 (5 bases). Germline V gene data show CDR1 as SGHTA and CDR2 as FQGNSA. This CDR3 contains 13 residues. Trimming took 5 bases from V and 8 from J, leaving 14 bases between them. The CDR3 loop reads CASSAQAEGTQYF. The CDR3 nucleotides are TGTGCCAGCAGCGCGCAGGCCGAGGGTACGCAGTATTTT.

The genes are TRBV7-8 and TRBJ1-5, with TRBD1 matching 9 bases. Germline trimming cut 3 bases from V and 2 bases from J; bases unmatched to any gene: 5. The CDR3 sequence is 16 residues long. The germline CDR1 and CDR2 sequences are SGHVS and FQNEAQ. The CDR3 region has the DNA TGTGCCAGCAGCTTCTCGGACAGGGGTCGCAATCAGCCCCAGCATTTT. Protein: CASSFSDRGRNQPQHF.

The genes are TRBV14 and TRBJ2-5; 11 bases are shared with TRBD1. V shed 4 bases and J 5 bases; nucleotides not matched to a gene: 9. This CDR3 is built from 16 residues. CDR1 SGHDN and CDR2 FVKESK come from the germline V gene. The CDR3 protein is CASSRTGGAVHETQYF. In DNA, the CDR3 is TGTGCCAGCAGCCGGACAGGGGGCGCGGTACACGAGACCCAGTACTTC. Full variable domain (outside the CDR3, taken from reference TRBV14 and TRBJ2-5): EAGVTQFPSHSVIEKGQTVTLRCDPISGHDNLYWYRRVMGKEIKFLLHFVKESKQDESGMPNNRFLAERTGGTYSTLKVQPAELEDSGVYFCASSRTGGAVHETQYFGPGTRLLVL.

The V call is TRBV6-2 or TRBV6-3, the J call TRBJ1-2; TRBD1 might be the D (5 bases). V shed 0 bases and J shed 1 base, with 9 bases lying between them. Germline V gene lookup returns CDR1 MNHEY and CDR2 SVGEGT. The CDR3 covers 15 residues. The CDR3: CASSYSQGLNYGYTF. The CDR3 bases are TGTGCCAGCAGTTACTCTCAGGGACTTAACTATGGCTACACCTTC.

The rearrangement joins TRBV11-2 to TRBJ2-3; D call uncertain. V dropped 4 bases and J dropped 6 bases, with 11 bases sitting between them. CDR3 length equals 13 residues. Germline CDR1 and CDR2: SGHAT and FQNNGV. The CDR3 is CASSSPSGDTQYF. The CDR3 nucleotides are TGTGCCAGCAGCTCCCCCAGTGGGGATACGCAGTATTTT.

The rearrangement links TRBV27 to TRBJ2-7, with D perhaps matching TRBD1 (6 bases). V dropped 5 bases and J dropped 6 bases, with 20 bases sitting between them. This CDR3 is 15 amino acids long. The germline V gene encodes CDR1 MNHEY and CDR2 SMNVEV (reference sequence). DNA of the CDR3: TGTGCCAGCAGTCCTTGGACAGACATTTCGGGCGAGCAGTACTTC. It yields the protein CASSPWTDISGEQYF.

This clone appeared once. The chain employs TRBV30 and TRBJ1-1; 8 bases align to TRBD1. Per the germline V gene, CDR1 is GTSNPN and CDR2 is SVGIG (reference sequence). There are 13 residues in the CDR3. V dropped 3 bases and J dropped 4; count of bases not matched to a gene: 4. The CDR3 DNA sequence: TGTGCCTGGAGCAGGGGGCGAATCACTGAAGCTTTCTTT. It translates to CAWSRGRITEAFF.

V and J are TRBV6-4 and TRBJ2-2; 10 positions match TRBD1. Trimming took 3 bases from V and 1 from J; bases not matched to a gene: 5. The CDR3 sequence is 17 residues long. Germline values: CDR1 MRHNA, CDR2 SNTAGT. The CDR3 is CASSDSGTGVNTGELFF. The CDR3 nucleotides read TGTGCCAGCAGTGATTCCGGGACAGGGGTGAACACCGGGGAGCTGTTTTTT.